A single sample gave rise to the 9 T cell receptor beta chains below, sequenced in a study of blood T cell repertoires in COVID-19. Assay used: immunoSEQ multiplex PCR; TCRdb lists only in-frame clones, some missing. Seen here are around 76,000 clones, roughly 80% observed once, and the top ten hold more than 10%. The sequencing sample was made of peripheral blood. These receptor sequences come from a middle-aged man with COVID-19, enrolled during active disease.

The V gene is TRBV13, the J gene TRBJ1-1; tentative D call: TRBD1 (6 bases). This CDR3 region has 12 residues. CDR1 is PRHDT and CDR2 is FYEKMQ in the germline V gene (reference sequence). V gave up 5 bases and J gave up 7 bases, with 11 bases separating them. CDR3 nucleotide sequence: TGTGCCAGCAGCCTGACAGGTAATGAAGCTTTCTTT. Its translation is CASSLTGNEAFF.

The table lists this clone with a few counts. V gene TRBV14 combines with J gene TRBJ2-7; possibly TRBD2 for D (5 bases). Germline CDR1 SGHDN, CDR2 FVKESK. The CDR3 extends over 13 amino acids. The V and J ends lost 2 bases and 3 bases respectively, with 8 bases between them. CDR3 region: CASSQSAGYEQYF. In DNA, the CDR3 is TGTGCCAGCAGCCAATCCGCGGGCTACGAGCAGTACTTC.

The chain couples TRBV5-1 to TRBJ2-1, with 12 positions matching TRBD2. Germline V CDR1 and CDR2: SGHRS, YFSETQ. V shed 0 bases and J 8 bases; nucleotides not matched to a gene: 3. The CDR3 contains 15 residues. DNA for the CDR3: TGCGCCAGCAGCTTGGGACTAGCGGGAGTCGATGAGCAGTTCTTC. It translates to CASSLGLAGVDEQFF.

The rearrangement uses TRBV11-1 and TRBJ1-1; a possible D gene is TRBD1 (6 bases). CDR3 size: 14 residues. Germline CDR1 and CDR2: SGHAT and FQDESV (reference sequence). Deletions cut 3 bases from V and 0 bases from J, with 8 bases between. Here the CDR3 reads CASSLDRMNTEAFF. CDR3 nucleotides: TGTGCCAGCAGCTTGGACAGAATGAACACTGAAGCTTTCTTT.

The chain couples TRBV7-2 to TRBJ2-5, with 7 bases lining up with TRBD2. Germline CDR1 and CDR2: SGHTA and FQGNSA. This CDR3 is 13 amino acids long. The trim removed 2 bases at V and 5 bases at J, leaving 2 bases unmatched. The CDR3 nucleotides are TGTGCCAGCAGCTTAAGGGGAGGGGAGACCCAGTACTTC. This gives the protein CASSLRGGETQYF.

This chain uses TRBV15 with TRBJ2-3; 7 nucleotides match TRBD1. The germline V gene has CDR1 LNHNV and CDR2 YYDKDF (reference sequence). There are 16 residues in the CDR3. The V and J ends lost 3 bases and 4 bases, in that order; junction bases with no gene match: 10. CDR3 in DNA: TGTGCCACCAGCAGCAGAAGAGGGGGCCGGGCAGATACGCAGTATTTT. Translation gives CATSSRRGGRADTQYF.

CDR3 region: CASSAQGASYEQYF. Here the CDR3 DNA reads TGTGCCAGCAGTGCCCAGGGGGCCAGCTACGAGCAGTACTTC. The chain joins TRBV2 to TRBJ2-7, with 8 bases identical to TRBD1. This CDR3 has 14 residues. Losses at the gene ends were 4 bases for V and 3 bases for J; bases not matched to a gene: 5. Germline-derived CDR1 and CDR2 are SNHLY and FYNNEI.

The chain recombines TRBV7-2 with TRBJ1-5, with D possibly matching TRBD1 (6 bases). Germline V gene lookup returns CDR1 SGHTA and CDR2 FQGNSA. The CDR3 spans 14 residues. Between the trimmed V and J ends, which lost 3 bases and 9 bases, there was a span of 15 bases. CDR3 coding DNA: TGTGCCAGCAGCTTGGGGACACTGGGACGGCCCCAGCATTTT. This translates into CASSLGTLGRPQHF.

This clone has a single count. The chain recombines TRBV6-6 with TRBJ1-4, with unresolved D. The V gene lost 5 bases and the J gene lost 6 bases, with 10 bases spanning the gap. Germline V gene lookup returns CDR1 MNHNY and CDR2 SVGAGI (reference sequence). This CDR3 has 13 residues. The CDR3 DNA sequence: TGTGCCAGCAGTAGGGAGGGAGATGAAAAACTGTTTTTT. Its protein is CASSREGDEKLFF.